This TCR beta chain is drawn from a study of T-cell reconstitution after alpha-beta-depleted transplantation in children. Study observations and caveats: Once a year had passed after transplant, T-cell counts and diversity came mostly from newly produced T cells. Two months or so post-transplant, alpha-beta T cells reportedly derived from several hundred expanded graft clones.

This sample's TCRbeta library carried unique molecular identifier barcodes. MiXCR was run by TCRdb on the PCR reads, yielding one entry per CDR3 protein. Counted here are about 580,000 distinct CDR3 sequences, roughly 23% occurring once; the ten biggest clones make up approximately 14%. Trimming took 1 base from V and 0 from J, leaving 10 bases between them. This CDR3 spans 16 amino acids. Per the germline V gene, CDR1 is SGHVS and CDR2 is FQNEAQ. This clonotype was recorded many times. Antigen specificity is unknown. Sequencing used PBMCs, mostly from graft donor cells, obtained 360 days after TCRalphabeta/CD19-depleted stem cell transplant. The rearrangement links TRBV7-8 to TRBJ1-3, with a tentative D call TRBD1 (5 bases). This sequence was found in a boy under two years old who had a stem cell transplant for acute myeloid leukemia, so the T cells may come from the graft donor. Here the CDR3 DNA reads TGTGCCAGCAGCTTAGAGACAGCTCACTCTGGAAACACCATATATTTT. Translation gives CASSLETAHSGNTIYF.